This T cell receptor beta chain was profiled in a study of T cell clones after liver transplantation. About the research overall: A pre-transplant mixed lymphocyte reaction with TCRbeta sequencing defined graft-donor-reactive clones followed in post-transplant blood.

Concerning this clone itself: Its specificity is unknown.

Profiling relied on immunoSEQ multiplex PCR, and the TCRdb table lists in-frame clones only, not all of them. Altogether over 55,000 clones are present, 70% to 80% being singletons, with the ten largest covering 2.8%. Findings and caveats of the study: The donor-reactive repertoire was only partly measurable in two subjects, lacking donor cells.

Trimming left V 4 bases short and J 1 base short, with 17 bases between. Per the germline V gene, CDR1 is SGHKS and CDR2 is YYEKEE (reference sequence). The CDR3 runs 16 residues. Source: CD4+ T cells from blood, taken at the approximately 15-month timepoint. This sequence was found in a human patient who received a liver transplant. T cells may partly derive from the graft donor. The V and J genes are TRBV5-5 and TRBJ1-1; D is perhaps TRBD1 (5 bases). The CDR3 DNA reads TGTGCCAGCAGCGGGACCCCGGGACTCGAGAACACTGAAGCTTTCTTT. Protein product: CASSGTPGLENTEAFF.